Following are 9 T cell receptor beta chains from one sample sequenced in a study of Ad26.COV2.S vaccination and SARS-CoV-2 variants. The method was immunoSEQ multiplex PCR; TCRdb's version includes in-frame clones alone and lacks a portion of them. This table holds hundreds of thousands of clones, around 86% found once. Regarding treatment: around 19 received Ad26.COV2.S at low or high dose, single or two shots; a few received placebo; per-sample allocation not given. The investigators took samples on day 63 after the first vaccine or placebo injection. Sequenced here: peripheral blood, sampled in a trial of Ad26.COV2.S vaccine versus placebo. These receptors came from a person between 18 and 65 years old who received the Ad26.COV2.S COVID-19 vaccine or a placebo.

V is TRBV7-6 and J is TRBJ2-2; D not certain. Germline V gives CDR1 SGHVS, CDR2 FNYEAQ. The CDR3 runs to 15 residues. V lost 1 base and J lost 0, with 6 bases in between. The CDR3 reads CASSLVAANTGELFF. CDR3 sequence (DNA): TGTGCCAGCAGCTTAGTGGCGGCGAACACCGGGGAGCTGTTTTTT.

V gene TRBV5-1 combines with J gene TRBJ2-1, with TRBD2 as a possible D gene (5 bases). Germline V gene lookup returns CDR1 SGHRS and CDR2 YFSETQ. V was pared by 1 base and J by 4 bases, with 18 bases between. This CDR3 comprises 17 residues. CDR3 residues: CASSLQSAGWDYNEQFF. The DNA for the CDR3 is TGCGCCAGCAGCTTGCAGTCTGCGGGTTGGGATTACAATGAGCAGTTCTTC. Combining the CDR3 with reference TRBV5-1 and TRBJ2-1 gives the whole variable domain KAGVTQTPRYLIKTRGQQVTLSCSPISGHRSVSWYQQTPGQGLQFLFEYFSETQRNKGNFPGRFSGRQFSNSRSEMNVSTLELGDSALYLCASSLQSAGWDYNEQFFGPGTRLTVL.

The rearrangement uses TRBV27 and TRBJ2-7, with D perhaps being TRBD1 or TRBD2 (5 bases each). The length of the CDR3 is 16 residues. Germline assignment: CDR1 MNHEY and CDR2 SMNVEV (reference sequence). Between the trimmed V and J ends, which lost 2 bases and 3 bases, there was a span of 17 bases. CDR3 in amino acids: CASSLTLARGDYEQYF. The CDR3 bases are TGTGCCAGCAGTTTAACCCTCGCGCGAGGGGACTACGAGCAGTACTTC.

The rearrangement uses TRBV4-1 and TRBJ2-5; TRBD2 matches 7 bases. The J segment lost 2 bases and the V segment lost 4 bases, leaving 13 bases of the junction unmatched. This CDR3 comprises 17 residues. CDR1 is MGHRA and CDR2 is YSYEKL in the germline V gene. Here the CDR3 DNA reads TGCGCCAGCAGCCCGTTGGGGGGGGTCGGGGTTCAAGAGACCCAGTACTTC. Amino acid sequence: CASSPLGGVGVQETQYF.

J is TRBJ2-3 and V is TRBV4-3; D gene ambiguous. The length of the CDR3 is 15 residues. CDR1 is LGHNA, CDR2 YSLEER, per germline. Trimming took off 0 bases at V and 3 bases at J, with 10 bases between the two ends. CDR3 amino acids: CASSQDERETDTQYF. In nucleotides, the CDR3 is TGCGCCAGCAGCCAAGATGAAAGGGAAACAGATACGCAGTATTTT.

The table lists this clone with a count of one. The chain employs TRBV29-1 and TRBJ2-7; maybe TRBD1 (6 bases). The V and J ends lost 0 bases and 6 bases respectively, with 12 bases between them. Germline V gene sequence: CDR1 SQVTM, CDR2 ANQGSEA. This CDR3 comprises 13 residues. CDR3 loop: CSVEDNREGEQYF. CDR3 coding DNA: TGCAGCGTTGAAGATAACAGGGAAGGCGAGCAGTACTTC.

The CDR3 DNA sequence: TGCAGCGTTGACAGGGGGGTCTACAATGAGCAGTTCTTC. This gives the protein CSVDRGVYNEQFF. V gene TRBV29-1 combines with J gene TRBJ2-1; tentative D call: TRBD1 (7 bases). This CDR3 spans 13 amino acids. V was cut by 3 bases and J by 3 bases, with 9 bases left in between. CDR1 is SQVTM and CDR2 is ANQGSEA in the germline V gene.

The CDR3 bases are TGTGCCAGCAGTTCCCACTACGAGCAGTACTTC. It specifies CASSSHYEQYF. The chain couples TRBV27 to TRBJ2-7; no reliable D call. Germline V lookup: CDR1 MNHEY, CDR2 SMNVEV (reference sequence). The CDR3 has 11 residues. Trimming stripped 4 bases from V and 3 bases from J, with 4 bases between.

As regards this clone: Other DNA sequences within the sample encode an identical CDR3. The gene calls are TRBV15 and TRBJ2-5; weak D call: TRBD1 (6 bases). Germline CDR1 reads LNHNV; CDR2 reads YYDKDF (reference sequence). The ends were cut back, 0 bases at V and 5 bases at J, with 7 bases in the middle. The CDR3 runs 13 residues. The CDR3 nucleotides are TGTGCCACCAGCAGAGACAGGGGCGAGACCCAGTACTTC. This encodes CATSRDRGETQYF.